What follows are 23 T cell receptor beta chains derived from one specimen sequenced in a study of human T cells and chemical hapten exposure. MiXCR, run by TCRdb on the RACE reads, gives a single entry per CDR3 protein. The table records tens of thousands of distinct CDR3 sequences, roughly 10% of them present only once. Indicated time point: pre-sensitization, week 0. Regarding treatment: therapeutic diphenylcyclopropenone sensitization with weekly scalp DPC. This specimen was whole blood, taken in connection with sensitization to the hapten diphenylcyclopropenone (DPC). These receptors were obtained from a woman between 40 and 55 years old with alopecia areata. Some clones in this sample may be carry-over from other donors' samples.

In this sample, this clonotype turned up many times. At one end the junction does not follow the germline gene, possibly because of a read error. This chain connects TRBV18 to TRBJ1-1, with D hard to call. This CDR3 comprises 13 residues. CDR1 KGHSH and CDR2 LQKENI come from the germline V gene. The CDR3 coding sequence is TGTGCCAGCGCACCAACACGGAACACTGAAGCTTTCTTT. Translating it yields CASAPTRNTEAFF.

The V gene is TRBV19, the J gene TRBJ1-2; D gene unclear. The CDR3 contains 14 residues. The ends were cut back, 3 bases at V and 5 bases at J, with 13 bases in the middle. The germline CDR1 and CDR2 sequences are LNHDA and SQIVND (reference sequence). The CDR3 DNA sequence: TGTGCCAGTAGTATCGGCTCGACCAAGTATGGCTACACCTTC. Its translation is CASSIGSTKYGYTF.

The CDR3 loop is CASSIAEAPYNEQFF. The CDR3 bases are TGTGCCAGTAGTATAGCCGAGGCCCCTTACAATGAGCAGTTCTTC. The chain recombines TRBV19 with TRBJ2-1; D remains ambiguous. The germline CDR1 and CDR2 sequences are LNHDA and SQIVND (reference sequence). This CDR3 is built from 15 residues. The germline V and J ends were trimmed by 1 base and 4 bases, with 11 bases remaining between them.

This clonotype was picked up many times. The rearrangement joins TRBV7-3 to TRBJ1-1, with unresolved D. The CDR3 has 12 amino acids. V was pared by 4 bases and J by 0 bases, with 3 bases between. Germline CDR1 and CDR2: SGHTA and FQGTGA. CDR3 nucleotides: TGTGCCAGCAGCTACTTGAACACTGAAGCTTTCTTT. This translates into CASSYLNTEAFF.

This clonotype has just a few counts. V and J are TRBV9 and TRBJ1-2; D is uncertain. Between the trimmed V and J ends, which lost 0 bases and 5 bases, there was a span of 8 bases. The germline gives CDR1 SGDLS, CDR2 YYNGEE. The CDR3 sequence is 13 residues long. This CDR3 is CASSVVVGYGYTF. The CDR3 bases are TGTGCCAGCAGCGTAGTAGTTGGATATGGCTACACCTTC.

This clonotype was detected a few times. The CDR3 loop is CASSLASRREAYEQYF. The CDR3 nucleotides are TGTGCCAGCAGCTTAGCGTCCCGCCGAGAAGCCTACGAGCAGTACTTC. The chain recombines TRBV7-2 with TRBJ2-7, with D uncertain. The CDR3 spans 16 residues. Germline values: CDR1 SGHTA, CDR2 FQGNSA. Trimming took 0 bases from V and 2 from J, leaving 14 bases between them.

The rearrangement joins TRBV6-2 or TRBV6-3 to TRBJ2-5; possibly TRBD1 or TRBD2 for D (5 bases each). The CDR3 consists of 15 residues. Germline assignment: CDR1 MNHEY and CDR2 SVGEGT. V was shortened by 6 bases and J by 5 bases, with 19 bases between the two germline ends. CDR3 sequence: CASSRRSGGTETQYF. The CDR3 DNA reads as TGTGCCAGCAGCCGGCGTTCTGGGGGAACTGAGACCCAGTACTTC.

This clonotype was recorded many times. This chain joins TRBV18 and TRBJ1-4, with unresolved D. The CDR3 covers 14 residues. From germline, CDR1 is KGHSH and CDR2 LQKENI. Trimming left V 2 bases short and J 8 bases short, with 12 bases between. The CDR3 loop is CASSPNTGGEKLFF. CDR3 nucleotide sequence: TGTGCCAGCTCACCAAACACGGGCGGGGAAAAACTGTTTTTT.

Ten or more counts support this clonotype. This chain connects TRBV19 to TRBJ2-7; the D is unclear. The CDR3 consists of 15 residues. Germline-derived CDR1 and CDR2 are LNHDA and SQIVND (reference sequence). Trimming took 5 bases from V and 2 from J, leaving 16 bases between them. The CDR3 sequence: CASSPRPPSPYEQYF. CDR3 nucleotides: TGTGCCAGTAGTCCCCGGCCCCCCAGCCCCTACGAGCAGTACTTC.

In its sample, this clonotype was seen a few times. J is TRBJ2-3 and V is TRBV19, with D hard to call. Per the germline V gene, CDR1 is LNHDA and CDR2 is SQIVND (reference sequence). The CDR3 sequence is 13 residues long. V lost 5 bases to trimming and J lost 4 bases, with 10 bases between them. The CDR3: CASSVVGPDTQYF. In nucleotides, the CDR3 is TGTGCCAGTAGTGTGGTAGGCCCAGATACGCAGTATTTT.

The chain uses TRBV20-1 and TRBJ2-7; 7 nucleotides line up with TRBD2. Germline V gene lookup returns CDR1 DFQATT and CDR2 SNEGSKA (reference sequence). The CDR3 is 14 amino acids. The CDR3 sequence is CTPGRAGDSYEQYF. The CDR3 nucleotides are TGCACCCCGGGAAGGGCGGGAGACTCTTACGAGCAGTACTTC.

The J gene is TRBJ2-7, the V gene TRBV18, with 8 bases lining up with TRBD2. Trimming cost V 3 bases and J 2 bases; bases outside gene matches: 6. This CDR3 region has 15 residues. The germline V gene has CDR1 KGHSH and CDR2 LQKENI. The CDR3 coding sequence is TGTGCCAGCTCACCTTCACTAGCGGAAACCTACGAGCAGTACTTC. It is translated as CASSPSLAETYEQYF.

This clonotype has ten or more counts. The chain employs TRBV7-3 and TRBJ1-6; tentatively, D is TRBD1 (6 bases). The CDR3 totals 13 residues. V dropped 5 bases and J dropped 7 bases, with 9 bases sitting between them. CDR1 and CDR2 (germline): SGHTA, FQGTGA. The chain's CDR3 is CASSNTGNSPLHF. CDR3 sequence (DNA): TGTGCCAGCAGCAATACAGGGAATTCACCCCTCCACTTT.

This clonotype has a handful of counts. The J gene is TRBJ2-7, the V gene TRBV29-1, with a possible D match to TRBD2 (5 bases). This CDR3 is built from 11 residues. Germline CDR1 is SQVTM and CDR2 is ANQGSEA. V lost 4 bases to trimming and J lost 2 bases, with 6 bases between them. CDR3 nucleotide sequence: TGCAGCGTTGCGGGGACCTACGAGCAGTACTTC. It encodes CSVAGTYEQYF.

The table lists this clonotype with a few counts. This chain connects TRBV9 to TRBJ2-5; D gene uncertain. Trimming pared 3 bases from V and 3 bases from J, leaving 15 bases between. This CDR3 is 15 amino acids long. CDR1 and CDR2 from the germline V gene are SGDLS and YYNGEE. The CDR3 reads CASSGHPGQEETQYF. The CDR3 DNA reads TGTGCCAGCAGCGGACACCCCGGCCAGGAAGAGACCCAGTACTTC.

V and J are TRBV7-8 and TRBJ2-7; D tentatively reads TRBD1 or TRBD2 (5 bases each). With 3 bases removed from V and 4 bases from J, the gap between germline ends came to 10 bases. From germline, CDR1 is SGHVS and CDR2 FQNEAQ. This CDR3 is built from 13 residues. DNA of the CDR3: TGTGCCAGCAGCTTGGGGGAGCTATACGAGCAGTACTTC. Translated: CASSLGELYEQYF.

The chain's CDR3 is CASSQGMRELSYEQYF. CDR3 coding DNA: TGTGCCAGCAGCCAAGGAATGAGGGAACTCTCCTACGAGCAGTACTTC. V is TRBV3-1 and J is TRBJ2-7; TRBD2 is a possible D gene (5 bases). This CDR3 is 16 amino acids long. The V end was cut by 1 base, the J end by 0 bases, with 13 bases between. Germline V gene sequence: CDR1 LGHDT, CDR2 YNNKEL (reference sequence).

The chain links TRBV28 to TRBJ2-1; 11 bases match TRBD2. Germline V gene sequence: CDR1 MDHEN, CDR2 SYDVKM. With V trimmed by 2 bases and J by 8 bases, 8 bases remained unmatched. The CDR3 is made up of 16 amino acids. CDR3 loop: CASSLITSGRIDEQFF. The CDR3 DNA follows: TGTGCCAGCAGTTTAATCACTAGCGGGAGAATAGATGAGCAGTTCTTC.

Ten or more counts support this clonotype. The chain recombines TRBV10-1 with TRBJ1-1; unclear D gene. The CDR3 covers 13 residues. Germline CDR1 WNHNN, CDR2 SYGVQD (reference sequence). V was clipped by 6 bases and J by 7 bases, with 15 bases between them. The CDR3 protein is CASSARSGSEAFF. CDR3 bases: TGCGCCAGCAGCGCCCGAAGCGGGAGTGAAGCTTTCTTT.

This clonotype was picked up many times. The chain carries TRBV12-3 or TRBV12-4 and TRBJ2-6; D could derive from TRBD1 or TRBD2 (5 bases each). Trimming pared 4 bases from V and 7 bases from J, leaving 17 bases between. There are 16 residues in the CDR3. CDR3 loop: CASSSLGRGGANVLTF. For the CDR3, the DNA is TGTGCCAGCAGTTCCCTCGGACGTGGGGGAGCCAACGTCCTGACTTTC.

This clonotype has only a few counts. The V and J genes are TRBV3-1 and TRBJ2-5; 8 nucleotides align to TRBD2. The CDR3 covers 18 residues. Trimming cost V 0 bases and J 5 bases; bases outside gene matches: 14. CDR1 and CDR2 from the germline V gene are LGHDT and YNNKEL (reference sequence). CDR3: CASSQDSRTSLVGETQYF. CDR3 sequence (DNA): TGTGCCAGCAGCCAAGATAGCAGGACTAGCTTGGTTGGGGAGACCCAGTACTTC.

This clonotype has a handful of counts. The chain combines TRBV12-3 or TRBV12-4 with TRBJ2-1, with D tentatively TRBD1 (6 bases). The CDR3 sequence is 15 residues long. V was pared by 3 bases and J by 6 bases, with 15 bases between. This chain's CDR3 is CASSFRTGSVNEQFF. In DNA, the CDR3 is TGTGCCAGCAGTTTTCGAACAGGGTCGGTCAATGAGCAGTTCTTC.

This clonotype was seen repeatedly, ten times or more. The chain has TRBV7-9 and TRBJ1-2; 7 nucleotides align to TRBD1. CDR1 and CDR2 (germline): SEHNR, FQNEAQ (reference sequence). V lost 1 base and J lost 5; bases outside the gene matches: 7. This CDR3 is 15 amino acids long. As DNA, the CDR3 is TGTGCCAGCAGCTTAGGAACAGGGGACGGATATGGCTACACCTTC. This encodes CASSLGTGDGYGYTF.